This TCR beta chain stems from a study of blood T cell repertoires in COVID-19. Repertoires were generated with immunoSEQ multiplex PCR, while TCRdb's copy carries only in-frame clones and drops some. Of 200,000 to 250,000 clones listed, around 86% are singletons. Germline CDR1 LNHNV, CDR2 YYDKDF (reference sequence). V lost 1 base, J lost 4 bases, and 10 bases lay in between. The CDR3 has 14 amino acids. This receptor was obtained from a woman in her forties or fifties with COVID-19, enrolled during active disease. Sequencing was carried out using peripheral blood. This chain connects TRBV15 to TRBJ1-2; D not certain. The CDR3 DNA reads as TGTGCCACCAGCAGAGCGGAGGGCTCCTATGGCTACACCTTC. It encodes CATSRAEGSYGYTF.